These T cell receptor beta chains were read from a single sample in a study of blood T cell repertoires in COVID-19. Profiled with immunoSEQ multiplex PCR; TCRdb holds only in-frame clones, not every one. The sample has about 160,000 clones, roughly nine tenths seen once. The sequenced sample consisted of PBMCs or T cells enriched from blood (not recorded which). The receptors were gathered from a woman aged 40 to 49 who had been exposed to COVID-19. Both conserved end residues are part of each CDR3. Fields, in order: J gene, D gene, V gene, clone size, CDR3 DNA, CDR3 protein. D genes are given only for firm matches. Not all rows give a size; the values are once, few, many and, for expanded clones, a class.

j_call: TRBJ2-3
d_call: TRBD2
v_call: TRBV27
clone_size: once
cdr3_nt: TGTGCCAGCAGTTTATGGAAGGGTAGCGGGGGGCCCAGCACAGATACGCAGTATTTT
cdr3_aa: CASSLWKGSGGPSTDTQYF

j_call: TRBJ2-1
d_call: NA
v_call: TRBV21-1
clone_size: NA
cdr3_nt: TGTGCCAGCAGCACTGGGCCTCCTGGGAATGAGCAGTTCTTC
cdr3_aa: CASSTGPPGNEQFF

j_call: TRBJ2-1
d_call: TRBD2
v_call: TRBV2
clone_size: NA
cdr3_nt: TGTGCCAGCGCTAGCGGGGGATACAATGAGCAGTTCTTC
cdr3_aa: CASASGGYNEQFF

j_call: TRBJ1-2
d_call: NA
v_call: TRBV4-3
clone_size: NA
cdr3_nt: TGCGCCAGCAGCCAAGTGATAGGGGCTGGGGGCTACACCTTC
cdr3_aa: CASSQVIGAGGYTF

j_call: TRBJ1-5
d_call: NA
v_call: TRBV19
clone_size: NA
cdr3_nt: TGTGCCAGTAGTAGGGGGGTTGTTCAGCCCCAGCATTTT
cdr3_aa: CASSRGVVQPQHF

j_call: TRBJ2-5
d_call: TRBD1
v_call: TRBV5-1
clone_size: NA
cdr3_nt: TGCGCCAGCAGCCCGAAACAGGGGGAGACCCAGTACTTC
cdr3_aa: CASSPKQGETQYF

j_call: TRBJ1-4
d_call: TRBD1
v_call: TRBV5-6
clone_size: NA
cdr3_nt: TGTGCCAGCAGCCTCCGGGACAGCGGGCACTTTAATGAAAAACTGTTTTTT
cdr3_aa: CASSLRDSGHFNEKLFF

j_call: TRBJ2-7
d_call: NA
v_call: TRBV5-1
clone_size: NA
cdr3_nt: TGCGCCAGCAGCTTGTCCCACTCTTACGAGCAGTACTTC
cdr3_aa: CASSLSHSYEQYF

j_call: TRBJ1-1
d_call: NA
v_call: TRBV29-1
clone_size: NA
cdr3_nt: TGCAGCGTTGTTTATCATTCCGGGGGTGGCACTGAAGCTTTCTTT
cdr3_aa: CSVVYHSGGGTEAFF

j_call: TRBJ2-1
d_call: TRBD2
v_call: TRBV10-3
clone_size: NA
cdr3_nt: TGTGCCTCTAGCGGGGGGGGGTTCAATGAGCAGTTCTTC
cdr3_aa: CASSGGGFNEQFF

j_call: TRBJ1-2
d_call: TRBD1
v_call: TRBV6-6
clone_size: NA
cdr3_nt: TGTGCCAGCAGTCTCACCCAGGGGGTGCCAAAAGGCTACACCTTC
cdr3_aa: CASSLTQGVPKGYTF